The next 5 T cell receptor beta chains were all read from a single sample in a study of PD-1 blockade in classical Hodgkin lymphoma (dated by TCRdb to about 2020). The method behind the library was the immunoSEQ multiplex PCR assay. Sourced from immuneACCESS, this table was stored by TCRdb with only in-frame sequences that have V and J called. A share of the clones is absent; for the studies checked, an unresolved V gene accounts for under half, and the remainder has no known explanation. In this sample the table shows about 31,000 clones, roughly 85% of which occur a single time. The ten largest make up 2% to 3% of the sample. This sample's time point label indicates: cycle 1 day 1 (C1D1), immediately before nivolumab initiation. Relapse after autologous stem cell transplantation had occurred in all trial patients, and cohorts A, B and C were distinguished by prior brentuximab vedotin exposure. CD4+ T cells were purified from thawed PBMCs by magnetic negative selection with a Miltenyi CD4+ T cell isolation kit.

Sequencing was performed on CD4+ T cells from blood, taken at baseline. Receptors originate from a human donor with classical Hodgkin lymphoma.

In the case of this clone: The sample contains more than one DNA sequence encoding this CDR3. The CDR3 DNA follows: TGTGCCAGCTCACCCGGCACTGAAGCTTTCTTT. This translates into CASSPGTEAFF. The chain links TRBV18 to TRBJ1-1, with D unclear. The CDR3 sequence is 11 residues long. The ends were cut back, 3 bases at V and 4 bases at J, with 3 bases in the middle. Germline V lookup: CDR1 KGHSH, CDR2 LQKENI.

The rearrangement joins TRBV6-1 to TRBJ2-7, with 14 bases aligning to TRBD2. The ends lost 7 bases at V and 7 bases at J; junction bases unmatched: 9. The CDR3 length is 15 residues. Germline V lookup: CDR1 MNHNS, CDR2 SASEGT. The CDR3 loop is CASIGTSGSLGEQYF. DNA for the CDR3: TGTGCCAGCATAGGGACTAGCGGGAGTTTAGGTGAGCAGTACTTC.

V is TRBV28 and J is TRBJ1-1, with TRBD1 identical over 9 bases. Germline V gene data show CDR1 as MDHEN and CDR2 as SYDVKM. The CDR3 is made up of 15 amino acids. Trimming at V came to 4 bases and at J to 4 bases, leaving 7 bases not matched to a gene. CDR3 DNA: TGTGCCAGCAGTTCGCTGACAGGGGGACTCACTGAAGCTTTCTTT. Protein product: CASSSLTGGLTEAFF.

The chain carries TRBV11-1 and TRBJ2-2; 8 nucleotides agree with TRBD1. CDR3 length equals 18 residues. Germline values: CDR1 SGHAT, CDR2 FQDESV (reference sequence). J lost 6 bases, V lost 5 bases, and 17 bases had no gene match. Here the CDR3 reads CASSLRDRPVRVPGELFF. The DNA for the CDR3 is TGTGCCAGCAGCCTTCGGGACAGGCCAGTTAGGGTCCCCGGGGAGCTGTTTTTT.

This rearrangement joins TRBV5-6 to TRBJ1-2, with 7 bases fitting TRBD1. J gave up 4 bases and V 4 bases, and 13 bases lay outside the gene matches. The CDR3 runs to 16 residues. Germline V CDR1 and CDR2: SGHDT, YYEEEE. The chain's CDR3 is CASSPRDSILAYGYTF. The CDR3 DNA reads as TGTGCCAGCAGCCCCCGGGACAGCATCCTGGCCTATGGCTACACCTTC.